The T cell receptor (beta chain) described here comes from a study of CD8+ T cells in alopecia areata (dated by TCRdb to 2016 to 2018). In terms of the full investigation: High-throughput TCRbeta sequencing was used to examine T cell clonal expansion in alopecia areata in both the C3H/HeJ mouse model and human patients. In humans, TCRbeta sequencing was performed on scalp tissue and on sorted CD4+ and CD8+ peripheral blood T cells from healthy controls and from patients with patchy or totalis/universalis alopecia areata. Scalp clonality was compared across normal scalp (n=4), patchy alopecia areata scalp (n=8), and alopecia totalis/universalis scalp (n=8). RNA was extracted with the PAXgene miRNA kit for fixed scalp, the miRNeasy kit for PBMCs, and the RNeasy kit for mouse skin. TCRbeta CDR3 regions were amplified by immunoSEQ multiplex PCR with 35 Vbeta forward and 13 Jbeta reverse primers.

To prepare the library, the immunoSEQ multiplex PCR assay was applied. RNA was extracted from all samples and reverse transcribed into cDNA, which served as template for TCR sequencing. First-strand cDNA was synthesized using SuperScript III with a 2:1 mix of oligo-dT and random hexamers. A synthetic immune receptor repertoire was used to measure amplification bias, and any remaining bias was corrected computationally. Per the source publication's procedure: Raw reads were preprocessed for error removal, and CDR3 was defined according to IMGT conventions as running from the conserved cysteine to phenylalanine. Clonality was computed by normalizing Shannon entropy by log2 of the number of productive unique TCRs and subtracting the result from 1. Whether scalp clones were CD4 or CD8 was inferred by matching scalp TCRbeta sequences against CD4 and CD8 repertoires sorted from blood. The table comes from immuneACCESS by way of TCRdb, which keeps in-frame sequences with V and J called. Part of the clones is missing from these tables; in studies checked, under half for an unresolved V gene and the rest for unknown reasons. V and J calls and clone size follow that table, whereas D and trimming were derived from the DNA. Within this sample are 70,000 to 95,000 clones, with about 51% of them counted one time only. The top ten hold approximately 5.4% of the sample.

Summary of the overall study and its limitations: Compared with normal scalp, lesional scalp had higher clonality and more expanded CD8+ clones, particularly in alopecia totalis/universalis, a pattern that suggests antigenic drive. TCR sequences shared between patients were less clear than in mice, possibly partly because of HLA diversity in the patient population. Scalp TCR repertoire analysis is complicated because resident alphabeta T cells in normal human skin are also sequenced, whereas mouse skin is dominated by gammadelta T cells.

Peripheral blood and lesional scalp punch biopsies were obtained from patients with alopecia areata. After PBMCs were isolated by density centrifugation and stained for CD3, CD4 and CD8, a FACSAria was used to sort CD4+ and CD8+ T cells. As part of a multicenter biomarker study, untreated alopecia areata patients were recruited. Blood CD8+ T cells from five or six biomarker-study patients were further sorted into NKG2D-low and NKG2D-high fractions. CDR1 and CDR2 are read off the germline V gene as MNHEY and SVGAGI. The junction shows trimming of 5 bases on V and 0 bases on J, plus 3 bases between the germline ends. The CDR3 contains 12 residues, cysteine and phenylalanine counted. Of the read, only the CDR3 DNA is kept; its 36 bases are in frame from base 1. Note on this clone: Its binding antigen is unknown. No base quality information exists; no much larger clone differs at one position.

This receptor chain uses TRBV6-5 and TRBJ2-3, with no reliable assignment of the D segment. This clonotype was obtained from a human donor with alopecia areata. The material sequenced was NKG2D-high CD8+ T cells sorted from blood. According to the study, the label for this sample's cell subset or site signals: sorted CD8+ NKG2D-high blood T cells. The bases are TGTGCCAGCAGTGGGAGCACAGATACGCAGTATTTT. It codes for CASSGSTDTQYF.